In its sample, the clone carrying this T cell receptor beta chain was seen many times. A library of TCRbeta sequences, prepared with unique molecular identifiers, was generated. MiXCR was run by TCRdb on the PCR reads, yielding one entry per CDR3 protein. Of some 600,000 distinct CDR3 sequences listed, approximately 17% are singletons. Trimming cost V 6 bases and J 10 bases; bases outside gene matches: 15. The CDR3 contains 14 residues. Germline CDR1 DFQATT, CDR2 SNEGSKA (reference sequence). The data derive from a study of T-cell reconstitution after alpha-beta-depleted transplantation in children. This TCR derives from a human donor who donated a stem cell graft to a child with acute myeloid leukemia. The source was PBMCs from the stem cell graft donor, collected from the stem cell graft. The J gene is TRBJ2-1, the V gene TRBV20-1; TRBD1 matches 7 bases. The CDR3 DNA sequence: TGCAGTGCCGAAGGTAGGGGGCTAGGAGAGGAGCAGTTCTTC. Residues: CSAEGRGLGEEQFF.